A selection of T cell receptor beta chains follows, all from one sample in a study of blood T cells in healthy people across ages. From the 5' RACE reads, TCRdb called clonotypes with MiXCR, one entry per CDR3 protein. The sample yields about 640,000 distinct CDR3 sequences, roughly 43% seen once. Sample: blood. These receptors came from an elderly man in good health. The CDR3 runs from the conserved cysteine through the conserved F or W. The order of the fields is clone size, D gene, V gene, J gene, CDR3 DNA, CDR3 protein. D genes are given only for firm matches. The size field is filled for only some rows; it gives once, few, many or a size class.

>NA|TRBD1|TRBV6-1|TRBJ1-2
TGTGCCAGCAGTAAAGACAGGGGCGCTCACTATGGCTACACCTTC
CASSKDRGAHYGYTF
>NA|NA|TRBV2|TRBJ2-7
TGTGCCAGCAGTGAAGAGGGTGGCGCCTACGAGCAGTACTTC
CASSEEGGAYEQYF
>NA|NA|TRBV6-1|TRBJ2-5
TGTGCCAGCAGTGAAGCGGGAGGCGGGGTGCAAGAGACCCAGTACTTC
CASSEAGGGVQETQYF
>NA|NA|TRBV29-1|TRBJ2-7
TGCAGCGTTATGAGTTTTAAGGGGGTGGCGGTTGACGAGCAGTACTTC
CSVMSFKGVAVDEQYF
>NA|TRBD2|TRBV5-6|TRBJ2-7
TGTGCCAGCAGCTCGAGGGGGACTAGCGGGGCCTACGAGCAGTACTTC
CASSSRGTSGAYEQYF
>few|NA|TRBV7-6|TRBJ2-1
TGTGCCAGCAGCCCCGGTTTAGCGGTTACCTACAATGAGCAGTTCTTC
CASSPGLAVTYNEQFF
>many|TRBD2|TRBV7-2|TRBJ2-3
TGTGCCAGCCCCCCCCAGCGGGAGATCCCAGATACGCAGTATTTT
CASPPQREIPDTQYF
>few|NA|TRBV29-1|TRBJ2-2
TGCAGCTGTAGTGGCGCTGTAAACGGGGAGCTGTTTTTT
CSCSGAVNGELFF
>few|NA|TRBV7-2|TRBJ2-2
TGTGCCAGCAGCGCGGGCCTGACCGGGGAGCTGTTTTTT
CASSAGLTGELFF
>few|NA|TRBV6-5|TRBJ1-4
TGTGCCAGCAGGTTACCCCGGGACGGCAATGAAAAACTGTTTTTT
CASRLPRDGNEKLFF
>few|TRBD1|TRBV4-1|TRBJ2-7
TGCGCCAGCAGCCACCCCAACAGGGGAGCCTACGAGCAGTACTTC
CASSHPNRGAYEQYF
>NA|TRBD2|TRBV10-2|TRBJ2-2
TGCGCCAGCTTCTCTAGCGGGAACACCGGGGAGCTGTTTTTT
CASFSSGNTGELFF
>few|NA|TRBV11-2|TRBJ2-1
TGTGCCAGCAGCCCACAGTCCAGGGTGGGCAATGAGCAGTTCTTC
CASSPQSRVGNEQFF
>NA|NA|TRBV6-2/TRBV6-3|TRBJ2-1
TGTGCCAGCAGTAATCCGCAGACAGTGGAGTTCTTC
CASSNPQTVEFF
>few|TRBD2|TRBV24-1|TRBJ2-1
TGTGCCACCAGTGGTCAACTAGCGGCCCTGAATGAGCAGTTCTTC
CATSGQLAALNEQFF
>few|TRBD2|TRBV29-1|TRBJ2-7
TGCAGCGTTGGGTCTAGCGGGGCCTACGAGCAGTACTTC
CSVGSSGAYEQYF
>NA|TRBD1|TRBV5-5|TRBJ2-7
TGTGCCAGCAGCGGCGGGACAGGGGGGAGCTCCTACGAGCAGTACTTC
CASSGGTGGSSYEQYF
>NA|TRBD1|TRBV29-1|TRBJ2-2
TGCAGCGTCCATAAGTCAGGGGGAGATGCCGGGGAGCTGTTTTTT
CSVHKSGGDAGELFF
>NA|NA|TRBV20-1|TRBJ2-7
TGCAGTGCTAGATTTTCCCTCAAGCCCTTATACGAGCAGTACTTC
CSARFSLKPLYEQYF
>NA|TRBD1|TRBV7-2|TRBJ2-7
TGTGCCAGCAGCGTAGACAGGGGGCCAGGCGAGCAGTACTTC
CASSVDRGPGEQYF
>NA|TRBD1|TRBV20-1|TRBJ1-2
TGCAGTGCTACCCAGGGGGCTACTGGCTACACCTTC
CSATQGATGYTF
>NA|NA|TRBV5-1|TRBJ2-1
TGCGCCAGCAGCTTTAGAGCGTGGGCCTACAATGAGCAGTTCTTC
CASSFRAWAYNEQFF